This TCR beta chain was recorded in a study of cytotoxic CD8 clonotypes in ibrutinib-treated CLL. Study information: Researchers reported about a dozen relapsed/refractory and about 15 treatment-naive patients, around 17 of them IGHV unmutated. Response sampling came at median approximately twelve months of treatment, ranging roughly 6 to 36 months.

The V end lost 0 bases, the J end lost 3 bases, and 0 bases lay between the germline ends. Germline CDR1 and CDR2: SGHDT and YYEEEE. This CDR3 region has 11 residues. This clone has just one count. Its specificity is unknown. Broader study findings: Treatment saw public clonotypes, which were uncommon, either contract or stay stable.

Sequencing used immunoSEQ multiplex PCR; TCRdb keeps in-frame clones, though not all of them. The sample consists of fewer than 30,000 clones, 69% of them appearing once. The chain links TRBV5-6 to TRBJ1-2; no clear D. The receptor comes from a human donor with chronic lymphocytic leukemia. The specimen was PBMCs, collected at disease progression, from a patient treated with ibrutinib. The CDR3 DNA reads as TGTGCCAGCAGCTTGGACTATGGCTACACCTTC. Translating gives CASSLDYGYTF.